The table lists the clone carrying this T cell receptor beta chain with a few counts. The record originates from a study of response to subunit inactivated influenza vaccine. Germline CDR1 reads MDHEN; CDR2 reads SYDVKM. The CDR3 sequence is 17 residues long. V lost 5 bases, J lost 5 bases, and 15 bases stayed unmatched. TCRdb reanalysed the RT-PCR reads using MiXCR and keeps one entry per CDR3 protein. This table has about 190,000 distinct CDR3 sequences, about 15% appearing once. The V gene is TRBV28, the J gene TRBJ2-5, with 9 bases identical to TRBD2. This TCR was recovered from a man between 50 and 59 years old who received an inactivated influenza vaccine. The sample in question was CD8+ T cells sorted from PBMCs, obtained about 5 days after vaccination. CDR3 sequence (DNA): TGTGCCAGCAGTCCAACAGGGGACCTAGCGGGATGGGAGACCCAGTACTTC. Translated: CASSPTGDLAGWETQYF. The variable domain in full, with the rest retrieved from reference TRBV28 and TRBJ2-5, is DVKVTQSSRYLVKRTGEKVFLECVQDMDHENMFWYRQDPGLGLRLIYFSYDVKMKEKGDIPEGYSVSREKKERFSLILESASTNQTSMYLCASSPTGDLAGWETQYFGPGTRLLVL.